These 8 T cell receptor beta chains were sequenced from one sample in a study of cytomegalovirus exposure and HLA in healthy donors. 60 Vbeta and 13 Jbeta primers were used in PCR. The protocol was immunoSEQ multiplex PCR, while the TCRdb copy is restricted to in-frame clones and leaves out a portion. The sample shows 30,000 or so clones, approximately 61% of them seen only once. The material sequenced was PBMCs. The receptors were gathered from a man aged 45 to 65 in good health and CMV-seropositive.

The chain employs TRBV5-1 and TRBJ2-7; TRBD1 agrees at 7 bases. The germline V gene encodes CDR1 SGHRS and CDR2 YFSETQ. This CDR3 is 15 amino acids long. With 4 bases clipped from V and 4 bases from J, the junction kept 11 bases outside the gene matches. The CDR3: CASSPRQGSRYEQYF. In DNA form, the CDR3 reads TGCGCCAGCAGCCCCCGACAGGGTTCTCGGTACGAGCAGTACTTC.

The chain joins TRBV29-1 to TRBJ2-3, with 10 nucleotides matching TRBD2. The J segment lost 8 bases and the V segment lost 4 bases, leaving 6 bases of the junction unmatched. Germline CDR1 and CDR2: SQVTM and ANQGSEA. The CDR3 length is 13 residues. The CDR3 sequence is CSVASGSFATQYF. In nucleotides, the CDR3 is TGCAGCGTTGCTAGCGGGAGCTTTGCTACGCAGTATTTT.

This rearrangement joins TRBV27 to TRBJ2-1; 10 positions agree with TRBD1. Germline V gene data show CDR1 as MNHEY and CDR2 as SMNVEV (reference sequence). This CDR3 has 14 amino acids. V was pared by 3 bases and J by 7 bases, with 3 bases of the junction left unmatched. The CDR3: CASSLGQGWNEQFF. As DNA, the CDR3 is TGTGCCAGCAGTTTGGGACAGGGGTGGAATGAGCAGTTCTTC.

V and J are TRBV15 and TRBJ1-6; the D is unclear. CDR1 is LNHNV and CDR2 is YYDKDF in the germline V gene (reference sequence). Between the trimmed V and J ends, which lost 0 bases and 10 bases, there was a span of 13 bases. This CDR3 spans 15 amino acids. The CDR3 protein is CATSRDPVIRSPLHF. CDR3 nucleotide sequence: TGTGCCACCAGCAGAGATCCCGTGATACGGTCACCCCTCCACTTT.

This chain links TRBV5-6 with TRBJ1-6; D is ambiguous. Trimming shortened V by 4 bases and J by 9 bases, and 17 bases separated the two germline ends. From germline, CDR1 is SGHDT and CDR2 YYEEEE. This CDR3 is 15 amino acids long. As DNA, the CDR3 is TGTGCCAGCAGCCCTAAAGGAGGGATGAGTTCACCCCTCCACTTT. This sequence encodes CASSPKGGMSSPLHF.

This chain joins TRBV19 and TRBJ1-5, with D perhaps matching TRBD1 (5 bases). Germline-derived CDR1 and CDR2 are LNHDA and SQIVND (reference sequence). Deletions cut 2 bases from V and 6 bases from J, with 11 bases between. The CDR3 loop spans 14 amino acids. In DNA form, the CDR3 reads TGTGCCAGTAGTATATTAGGGGCTACTCAGCCCCAGCATTTT. This codes for CASSILGATQPQHF.

The V gene is TRBV29-1, the J gene TRBJ1-2; D uncertain. The germline gives CDR1 SQVTM, CDR2 ANQGSEA. The CDR3 extends over 12 amino acids. Trimming removed 4 bases from V and 8 bases from J, with 14 bases in between. The CDR3 region is CSVGAKTKGYTF. CDR3 DNA sequence: TGCAGCGTTGGAGCAAAAACTAAAGGCTACACCTTC.

About this clone itself: This same CDR3 is encoded by further DNA sequences in the sample. V is TRBV29-1 and J is TRBJ2-5, with 7 bases identical to TRBD1. The V gene end was trimmed by 6 bases and the J gene end by 2 bases; junction bases not matched to a gene: 3. Looked up from germline, CDR1 is SQVTM and CDR2 is ANQGSEA. The CDR3 length is 12 residues. Here the CDR3 reads CSVGTAQETQYF. The CDR3 DNA is TGCAGCGTCGGGACAGCGCAAGAGACCCAGTACTTC.